What follows are 31 T cell receptor beta chains derived from one specimen sequenced in a study of blood T cell repertoires in COVID-19. Libraries were prepared by immunoSEQ multiplex PCR; TCRdb keeps only in-frame clonotypes and omits some of them. Of 110,000 to 150,000 clones detected, roughly 85% appear once; the ten largest clones hold roughly 3.9%. Sequenced input: PBMCs or T cells enriched from blood (not recorded which). Receptor source: a man over 45 who had recovered from COVID-19.

The sample holds a few counts of this clone. CDR3 DNA sequence: TGTGCCAGCAACCCGACAGGAAATCACAATCAGCCCCAGCATTTT. Translation: CASNPTGNHNQPQHF. V and J are TRBV6-2 or TRBV6-3 and TRBJ1-5; the D gene is possibly TRBD1 (6 bases). This CDR3 is built from 15 residues. Germline CDR1 and CDR2: MNHEY and SVGEGT. The V gene lost 7 bases and the J gene lost 3 bases, with 16 bases spanning the gap.

V gene TRBV4-1 combines with J gene TRBJ2-7; 10 bases are a match to TRBD1. Trimming removed 5 bases from V and 4 bases from J; junction bases left unmatched: 8. The CDR3 runs to 15 residues. Germline CDR1 reads MGHRA; CDR2 reads YSYEKL. The CDR3 DNA reads TGCGCCAGCAGCTACCGGGACAGGGGCTTATACGAGCAGTACTTC. It is translated as CASSYRDRGLYEQYF.

V gene TRBV6-1 combines with J gene TRBJ1-1; 9 positions agree with TRBD1. Germline V gene data show CDR1 as MNHNS and CDR2 as SASEGT. The CDR3 covers 16 residues. The V and J ends lost 6 bases and 4 bases, in that order; junction bases with no gene match: 12. The CDR3 reads CASREPSGQGITEAFF. CDR3 bases: TGTGCCAGCAGAGAACCGTCGGGACAGGGCATCACTGAAGCTTTCTTT.

V and J are TRBV24-1 and TRBJ1-5; perhaps TRBD1 as D (6 bases). The germline CDR1 and CDR2 sequences are KGHDR and SFDVKD. V lost 2 bases and J lost 6, with 13 bases in between. The CDR3 runs 15 residues. The CDR3 nucleotides read TGTGCCACCAGTGATTCAATGGGGGGGGCTCAGCCCCAGCATTTT. This translates into CATSDSMGGAQPQHF.

The chain links TRBV28 to TRBJ2-1, with 13 bases matching TRBD2. V shed 6 bases and J 0 bases; nucleotides not matched to a gene: 11. Germline CDR1 and CDR2: MDHEN and SYDVKM. The CDR3 spans 19 residues. The CDR3 here is CASRELAGGPSSSYNEQFF. The CDR3, as DNA: TGTGCCAGCAGAGAACTAGCGGGAGGGCCTTCAAGCTCCTACAATGAGCAGTTCTTC.

The rearrangement uses TRBV9 and TRBJ2-5; 10 bases agree with TRBD1. Per the germline V gene, CDR1 is SGDLS and CDR2 is YYNGEE. The trim removed 5 bases at V and 3 bases at J, leaving 7 bases unmatched. CDR3 length equals 15 residues. Here the CDR3 DNA reads TGTGCCAGCAGTCCCATGACAGGGGGCGAAGAGACCCAGTACTTC. This codes for CASSPMTGGEETQYF.

V is TRBV6-5 and J is TRBJ1-1; D call uncertain. The CDR3 consists of 16 residues. Germline V gives CDR1 MNHEY, CDR2 SVGAGI. Trimming pared 2 bases from V and 1 base from J, leaving 14 bases between. DNA for the CDR3: TGTGCCAGCAGTTACGGAGTATTACACCCGAACACTGAAGCTTTCTTT. Amino acid sequence: CASSYGVLHPNTEAFF.

In regard to this clone: The same CDR3 is also encoded by other DNA sequences in this sample. CDR3 sequence: CASSTRQPQHF. CDR3 nucleotides: TGTGCCAGCAGCACTCGTCAGCCCCAGCATTTT. V and J are TRBV21-1 and TRBJ1-5. TRBV21-1 is assigned pseudogene status. CDR3 length: 11 amino acids.

This clone was counted only a few times. The CDR3 here is CASSQDTRGQPQHF. The CDR3, as DNA: TGCGCCAGCAGCCAGGATACCCGGGGACAGCCCCAGCATTTT. This chain links TRBV4-3 with TRBJ1-5; D is ambiguous. This CDR3 has 14 amino acids. CDR1 and CDR2 from the germline V gene are LGHNA and YSLEER. V gave up 3 bases and J gave up 7 bases, with 13 bases separating them.

CDR3 sequence reads: CASSPLGQGIAKNIQYF. The CDR3 coding sequence is TGTGCCAGCTCACCTCTGGGGCAGGGAATAGCCAAAAACATTCAGTACTTC. The chain joins TRBV18 to TRBJ2-4; a possible D gene is TRBD1 (5 bases). CDR3 length: 17 amino acids. V was clipped by 3 bases and J by 0 bases, with 15 bases between them. Germline V gene lookup returns CDR1 KGHSH and CDR2 LQKENI.

This chain joins TRBV5-1 and TRBJ2-5, with TRBD2 matching 15 bases. The CDR3 is made up of 19 amino acids. Germline assignment: CDR1 SGHRS and CDR2 YFSETQ. J gave up 5 bases and V 7 bases, and 18 bases lay outside the gene matches. The CDR3 bases are TGCGCCAGCGGACAAGGGACTAGCGGGGGGTCCAAACTCGGGGAGACCCAGTACTTC. Translating gives CASGQGTSGGSKLGETQYF.

The chain joins TRBV6-2 or TRBV6-3 to TRBJ2-2; D perhaps matches TRBD2 (5 bases). The germline V and J ends were trimmed by 3 bases and 1 base, with 9 bases remaining between them. Germline lookup yields CDR1 MNHEY and CDR2 SVGEGT. The CDR3 covers 15 residues. CDR3 bases: TGTGCCAGCAGTTATCGGGGAGTGAACACCGGGGAGCTGTTTTTT. Translation: CASSYRGVNTGELFF.

This CDR3 reads CASSQDQRSGYTF. In nucleotides, the CDR3 is TGTGCCAGCAGCCAAGATCAGCGTTCTGGCTACACCTTC. This rearrangement joins TRBV14 to TRBJ1-2; D not certain. Trimming took 0 bases from V and 7 from J, leaving 9 bases between them. CDR3 length: 13 residues. Per the germline V gene, CDR1 is SGHDN and CDR2 is FVKESK.

The V gene is TRBV11-2, the J gene TRBJ2-3, with a weak D call TRBD2 (6 bases). This CDR3 is built from 13 residues. The V and J ends lost 4 bases and 6 bases respectively, with 11 bases between them. CDR1 is SGHAT and CDR2 is FQNNGV in the germline V gene. The CDR3 DNA follows: TGTGCCAGCAGCTACGGGACTCGGGATACGCAGTATTTT. It encodes CASSYGTRDTQYF.

The CDR3: CASSIGQGAAEAFF. The CDR3 DNA is TGTGCCAGCAGCATCGGACAGGGGGCCGCTGAAGCTTTCTTT. The V and J genes are TRBV9 and TRBJ1-1; the match to TRBD1 covers 11 bases. Germline trimming cut 4 bases from V and 6 bases from J; bases unmatched to any gene: 5. CDR1 and CDR2 (germline): SGDLS, YYNGEE. CDR3 size: 14 residues.

The chain uses TRBV5-5 and TRBJ2-5, with D perhaps TRBD1 (5 bases). The V end lost 0 bases, the J end lost 2 bases, and 11 bases lay between the germline ends. The CDR3 contains 15 residues. Germline V gene sequence: CDR1 SGHKS, CDR2 YYEKEE (reference sequence). CDR3 in amino acids: CASSLAQGWQETQYF. The CDR3 DNA follows: TGTGCCAGCAGCTTGGCGCAGGGCTGGCAAGAGACCCAGTACTTC.

In its sample, this clone was seen once. CDR3 sequence (DNA): TGCGCCAGCAGCCAAGATCAAACTAGCGGCTACGAGCAGTACTTC. It yields the protein CASSQDQTSGYEQYF. V is TRBV4-1 and J is TRBJ2-7; 8 bases fit TRBD2. V lost 0 bases, J lost 3 bases, and 4 bases stayed unmatched. Germline assignment: CDR1 MGHRA and CDR2 YSYEKL. The length of the CDR3 is 15 residues.

This chain links TRBV6-6 with TRBJ1-3, with D perhaps TRBD1 (6 bases). The V gene lost 7 bases and the J gene lost 3 bases, with 19 bases spanning the gap. The CDR3 runs to 16 residues. The germline V gene encodes CDR1 MNHNY and CDR2 SVGAGI (reference sequence). CDR3 sequence: CASTLRRGGFGNTIYF. In DNA, the CDR3 is TGTGCCAGCACCCTCCGGCGGGGGGGCTTTGGAAACACCATATATTTT.

The sample holds many counts of this clone. This chain joins TRBV10-3 and TRBJ2-7; TRBD1 aligns across 7 bases. Germline V CDR1 and CDR2: ENHRY, SYGVKD. The V and J ends lost 3 bases and 0 bases, in that order; junction bases with no gene match: 8. This CDR3 has 16 residues. The CDR3 DNA follows: TGTGCCATCAGTGAAGCAGACCGGGACAGCTCCTACGAGCAGTACGTC. Its translation is CAISEADRDSSYEQYV.

The V gene is TRBV19, the J gene TRBJ1-1; a weak D match, TRBD1 (6 bases). V was clipped by 6 bases and J by 5 bases, with 19 bases between them. Germline V gene data show CDR1 as LNHDA and CDR2 as SQIVND (reference sequence). This CDR3 contains 15 residues. The CDR3 DNA is TGTGCCAGTAGCCTGCGGACAGCTTTAGGGACTGAAGCTTTCTTT. Amino acids: CASSLRTALGTEAFF.

The sample holds a few counts of this clone. The chain carries TRBV30 and TRBJ1-2; TRBD1 matches 7 bases. Germline trimming cut 1 base from V and 7 bases from J; bases unmatched to any gene: 12. In germline, CDR1 is GTSNPN, CDR2 SVGIG (reference sequence). CDR3 size: 15 residues. For the CDR3, the DNA is TGTGCCTGGAGTGGCCGTGGGCAGGGGGTGTCTGGCTACACCTTC. Translated: CAWSGRGQGVSGYTF.

The chain combines TRBV6-5 with TRBJ2-1; D is unclear. V dropped 6 bases and J dropped 0 bases, with 12 bases sitting between them. Germline CDR1 MNHEY, CDR2 SVGAGI. The CDR3 contains 15 residues. The CDR3 DNA sequence: TGTGCCAGCAGGGTAACAGAGACCTCCTACAATGAGCAGTTCTTC. Translated, it gives CASRVTETSYNEQFF.

The genes are TRBV3-1 (or the pseudogene TRBV3-2) and TRBJ1-2, with D unresolved. Germline CDR1 reads LGHDT; CDR2 reads YNNKEL (reference sequence). V lost 2 bases, J lost 8 bases, and 15 bases lay in between. There are 14 residues in the CDR3. The chain's CDR3 is CASSQYATAGGYTF. CDR3 coding DNA: TGTGCCAGCAGCCAATACGCTACCGCGGGGGGCTACACCTTC.

The V call is TRBV23-1, the J call TRBJ1-2; TRBD1 matches 9 bases. TRBV23-1 is identified as an open reading frame with a role that is uncertain. The CDR3 has 15 amino acids. V lost 2 bases to trimming and J lost 3 bases; unmatched junction nucleotides: 4. The CDR3 DNA follows: TGCGCCAGCAGTCAAGAGGACAGGGGCGACTATGGCTACACCTTC. Translation: CASSQEDRGDYGYTF.

This clone has only one observation. This chain connects TRBV5-1 to TRBJ2-2, with TRBD1 matching over 7 bases. J lost 7 bases, V lost 3 bases, and 6 bases had no gene match. CDR3 length: 14 residues. Germline assignment: CDR1 SGHRS and CDR2 YFSETQ. The CDR3 sequence: CASSSGQVIGELFF. CDR3 DNA sequence: TGCGCCAGCAGCTCCGGACAGGTTATCGGGGAGCTGTTTTTT.

The chain carries TRBV9 and TRBJ1-6, with TRBD1 as a possible D gene (6 bases). Germline V gene lookup returns CDR1 SGDLS and CDR2 YYNGEE. The V end lost 1 base, the J end lost 10 bases, and 12 bases lay between the germline ends. The CDR3 runs to 14 residues. CDR3 in amino acids: CASSVREDRSPLHF. CDR3 DNA sequence: TGTGCCAGCAGCGTACGTGAAGACAGGTCACCCCTCCACTTT.

The V and J genes are TRBV9 and TRBJ1-1; 8 bases match TRBD1. The V segment lost 1 base and the J segment 3 bases; nucleotides outside the gene matches: 8. CDR1 is SGDLS, CDR2 YYNGEE, per germline. CDR3 length: 16 amino acids. For the CDR3, the DNA is TGTGCCAGCAGCGTATTGGCCAGGGGGCGATACACTGAAGCTTTCTTT. It is translated as CASSVLARGRYTEAFF.

The V call is TRBV28, the J call TRBJ2-7; no definite D call. This CDR3 is 14 amino acids long. CDR1 and CDR2 (germline): MDHEN, SYDVKM. V was shortened by 3 bases and J by 2 bases, with 11 bases between the two germline ends. The CDR3 DNA reads TGTGCCAGCAGTTTCCCAGGCCATACCTACGAGCAGTACTTC. It is translated as CASSFPGHTYEQYF.

The V gene is TRBV24-1, the J gene TRBJ2-5; 14 bases map to TRBD2. With 5 bases clipped from V and 6 bases from J, the junction kept 4 bases outside the gene matches. Germline V gene lookup returns CDR1 KGHDR and CDR2 SFDVKD. The CDR3 totals 15 residues. CDR3 amino acids: CATSGGTSGGQTQYF. Written as DNA, the CDR3 is TGTGCCACCAGTGGCGGGACTAGCGGGGGTCAGACCCAGTACTTC.

The CDR3 reads CASSEVGGQVTEAFF. The CDR3 DNA is TGTGCCAGCAGTGAAGTTGGGGGACAGGTGACTGAAGCTTTCTTT. The chain uses TRBV2 and TRBJ1-1; TRBD1 matches at 8 bases. The trim removed 1 base at V and 5 bases at J, leaving 6 bases unmatched. The CDR3 has 15 amino acids. The germline CDR1 and CDR2 sequences are SNHLY and FYNNEI.

The chain combines TRBV5-1 with TRBJ2-3, with D hard to call. Trimming pared 0 bases from V and 6 bases from J, leaving 11 bases between. This CDR3 region has 14 residues. Germline V lookup: CDR1 SGHRS, CDR2 YFSETQ. The CDR3 region has the DNA TGCGCCAGCAGCTTGGGTTATAGCCCGGATACGCAGTATTTT. Translating it yields CASSLGYSPDTQYF.